This is a list of T cell receptor beta chains from one sample in a study of blood T cell repertoires in COVID-19. Using immunoSEQ multiplex PCR, the repertoire was profiled, and TCRdb retains in-frame clones only, with some absent. The sample holds 200,000 to 250,000 clones; about four fifths are singletons and the top ten take more than 1.5%. Sample: peripheral blood. These TCRs come from a man between 25 and 39 years old who had recovered from COVID-19. The CDR3 runs from the conserved cysteine through the conserved F or W. The D gene is left open where the match is weak.

cdr3_nt: TGTGCCAGCAGCTTAAATCCTAACGAGGGTGAGCAGTTCTTC; cdr3_aa: CASSLNPNEGEQFF; d_call: NA; cdr3_length: 14; j_call: TRBJ2-1; v_call: TRBV7-8
cdr3_nt: TGTGCCAGCAGCCAAGGGACAGGGGTTTTCGGTGGCTACACCTTC; cdr3_aa: CASSQGTGVFGGYTF; d_call: TRBD1; cdr3_length: 15; j_call: TRBJ1-2; v_call: TRBV3-1/TRBV3-2
cdr3_nt: TGCGCCAGCAGCCTTGGGACTAGATCAAATGAGCAGTTCTTC; cdr3_aa: CASSLGTRSNEQFF; d_call: TRBD2; cdr3_length: 14; j_call: TRBJ2-1; v_call: TRBV5-1
cdr3_nt: TGTGCCAGCAGCCAGACGAGTCAAACAGGGGTCGCTTTCTTT; cdr3_aa: CASSQTSQTGVAFF; d_call: TRBD1; cdr3_length: 14; j_call: TRBJ1-1; v_call: TRBV6-5
cdr3_nt: TGCGCCAGCAGGGCGCCGGGGGGGAATCAGCCCCAGCATTTT; cdr3_aa: CASRAPGGNQPQHF; d_call: NA; cdr3_length: 14; j_call: TRBJ1-5; v_call: TRBV10-2
cdr3_nt: TGTGCCAGCCACTCGATGGGACAGGGGGAGAAACAGTACTTC; cdr3_aa: CASHSMGQGEKQYF; d_call: TRBD1; cdr3_length: 14; j_call: TRBJ2-7; v_call: TRBV2
cdr3_nt: TGTGCCACCAGCGCCAGGGGCACCGGGGAGCTGTTTTTT; cdr3_aa: CATSARGTGELFF; d_call: NA; cdr3_length: 13; j_call: TRBJ2-2; v_call: TRBV24-1
cdr3_nt: TGTGCCAGCAGCCGGACACCTTACGAGCAGTACTTC; cdr3_aa: CASSRTPYEQYF; d_call: NA; cdr3_length: 12; j_call: TRBJ2-7; v_call: TRBV5-6
cdr3_nt: TGTGCCAGCAGCTTAACACAGGGTCCCTCTTCCGTCCTGACTTTC; cdr3_aa: CASSLTQGPSSVLTF; d_call: NA; cdr3_length: 15; j_call: TRBJ2-6; v_call: TRBV7-3
cdr3_nt: TGTGCCAGCAGCGTTAGTAGCGGGGAAGAGACCCAGTACTTC; cdr3_aa: CASSVSSGEETQYF; d_call: TRBD2; cdr3_length: 14; j_call: TRBJ2-5; v_call: TRBV9
cdr3_nt: TGCGCCAGCAGCCCGGGACAGGGGGGTTCATATGAGCAGTTCTTC; cdr3_aa: CASSPGQGGSYEQFF; d_call: TRBD1; cdr3_length: 15; j_call: TRBJ2-1; v_call: TRBV5-1